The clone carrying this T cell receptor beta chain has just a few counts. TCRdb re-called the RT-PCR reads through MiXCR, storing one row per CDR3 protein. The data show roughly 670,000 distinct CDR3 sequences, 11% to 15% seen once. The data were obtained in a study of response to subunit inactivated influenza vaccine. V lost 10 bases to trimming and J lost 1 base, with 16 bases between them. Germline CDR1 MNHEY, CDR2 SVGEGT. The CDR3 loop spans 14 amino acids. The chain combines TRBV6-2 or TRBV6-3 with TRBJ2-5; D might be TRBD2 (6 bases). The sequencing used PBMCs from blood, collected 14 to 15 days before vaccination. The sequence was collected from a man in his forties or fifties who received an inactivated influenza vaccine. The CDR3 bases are TGTGCCACCAGACTAGACCCGCCCCAAGAGACCCAGTACTTC. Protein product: CATRLDPPQETQYF.